This T cell receptor (beta chain) is from a study of metastatic and nonmetastatic thyroid tumors (dated by TCRdb to the early 2020s). For the study in its entirety: Repertoires from peripheral blood and from tumor or nodule tissue samples of malignant and benign thyroid patients were compared.

The protocol used for the library was PCR. TCRdb records Illumina HiSeq 4000 as the sequencer. High-throughput sequencing was used to profile the TCR beta-chain CDR3 region of every patient. The original methods were these. A classifier to discriminate distant-metastatic papillary thyroid cancer patients was built from CDR3 differences across clinicopathological groups. The Shannon index was used to assess repertoire diversity, and the Morisita-Horn index was used to assess tumor-blood repertoire similarity. Starting from the raw public reads, TCRdb applied fastp trimming at Q25, assembled clones with MiXCR and retained in-frame beta chains. These V and J calls rely on TCRdb rather than the paper's analysis. The sample yields about 40,000 clones; approximately 17% were counted once. About an eighth of the sample comes from the top ten. No patient had received any treatment before thyroid surgery. Patient clinical samples collected from 2012 to 2018 were retrospectively analysed using T-cell receptor beta sequencing.

Taken from cysteine to phenylalanine, the CDR3 has 15 residues. Only CDR3 DNA is held: 45 bases, read in frame from base 1. CDR1 DFQATT and CDR2 SNEGSKA were looked up in the germline V gene (reference sequence). Beyond this particular receptor, the publication reports: In both blood and tumor samples, malignant tumors were reported to have significantly higher TCR beta diversity than benign nodules.

In regard to this clone: Its binding antigen is unknown. Its ends do not fully match the called genes, so a read error is possible.

The sequence was collected from a female donor with papillary thyroid cancer or a benign thyroid nodule (not recorded which). Some clones in this sample may be carry-over from other donors' samples. Rearrangement joined TRBV20-1 to TRBJ2-3, with a weak D call of TRBD1 (5 bases match). Material for sequencing was tumor tissue. The CDR3: CSAPPERGFSDKQYF. The base sequence is TGCAGTGCCCCGCCGGAAAGGGGATTTTCAGATAAGCAGTATTTT.